This T cell receptor (beta chain) was observed in a study of T cell repertoires in cytomegalovirus infection. Study-wide findings and caveats: The ex vivo response showed dominance by HLA-C-restricted CMV-specific TCR beta clonotypes.

With respect to this clonotype: The target antigen is unknown.

One entry per CDR3 protein results from TCRdb running MiXCR on the reads. The top ten clones hold 13% of a sample with approximately 310,000 distinct CDR3 sequences, 20% to 25% of them seen once. CDR1 and CDR2 from the germline V gene are SNHLY and FYNNEI. The V gene end was trimmed by 7 bases and the J gene end by 0 bases; junction bases not matched to a gene: 2. The length of the CDR3 is 14 residues. The sequence came from a human donor in good health (CMV status not recorded). Some clones in this sample may be carry-over from other donors' samples. The J gene is TRBJ2-1, the V gene TRBV2, with 8 bases fitting TRBD2. The starting material was cultured PBMCs, obtained from culture after CMV antigen stimulation. The DNA of the CDR3 is TGTGCCAGCAATGGACTAGCCTCCTACAATGAGCAGTTCTTC. The encoded protein is CASNGLASYNEQFF. The complete variable domain, with remaining parts taken from reference TRBV2 and TRBJ2-1, reads EPEVTQTPSHQVTQMGQEVILRCVPISNHLYFYWYRQILGQKVEFLVSFYNNEISEKSEIFDDQFSVERPDGSNFTLKIRSTKLEDSAMYFCASNGLASYNEQFFGPGTRLTVL.